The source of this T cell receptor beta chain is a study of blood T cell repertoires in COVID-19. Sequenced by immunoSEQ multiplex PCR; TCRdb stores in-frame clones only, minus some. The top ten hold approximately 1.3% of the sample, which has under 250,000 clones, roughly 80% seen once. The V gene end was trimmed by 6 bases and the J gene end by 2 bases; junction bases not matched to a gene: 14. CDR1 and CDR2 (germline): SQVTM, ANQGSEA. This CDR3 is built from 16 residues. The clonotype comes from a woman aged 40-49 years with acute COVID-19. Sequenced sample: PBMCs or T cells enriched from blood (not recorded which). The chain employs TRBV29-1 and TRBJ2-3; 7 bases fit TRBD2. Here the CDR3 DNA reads TGCAGCGTAGTCGGGTCGGCTAGCGGCCCCACAGATACGCAGTATTTT. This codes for CSVVGSASGPTDTQYF.